The rows below give T cell receptor beta chains drawn from one sample of a study of CD4 T cells in relation to SARS-CoV-2 and coronaviruses. These receptors lack a known antigen. Here immunoSEQ multiplex PCR was the method, and the copy in TCRdb shows in-frame clones only, minus some. The repertoire has approximately 15,000 clones, roughly three quarters of them found once; the top ten carry 15% to 20%. The sequencing sample was made of CD4+ T cells from PBMCs, cultured in vitro. The receptors shown here come from a human donor in good health. Both conserved end residues are part of each CDR3. D genes are given only for firm matches.

D: TRBD1; V: TRBV7-2; J: TRBJ2-1; CDR3: CASSLVQGASHEQFF; DNA: TGTGCCAGCAGCTTAGTTCAGGGGGCGTCCCATGAGCAGTTCTTC
D: TRBD2; V: TRBV5-4; J: TRBJ2-1; CDR3: CASSLGTSGNNEQFF; DNA: TGTGCCAGCAGCTTAGGGACTAGCGGTAACAATGAGCAGTTCTTC
D: .; V: TRBV25-1; J: TRBJ2-6; CDR3: CASSEGGSGGSGANVLTF; DNA: TGTGCCAGCAGTGAAGGCGGCTCAGGGGGGTCTGGGGCCAACGTCCTGACTTTC
D: .; V: TRBV18; J: TRBJ1-3; CDR3: CASSPMGPSGNTIYF; DNA: TGTGCCAGCTCACCAATGGGGCCCTCTGGAAACACCATATATTTT
D: .; V: TRBV7-9; J: TRBJ2-5; CDR3: CASTISGEETQYF; DNA: TGTGCCAGCACGATCTCTGGGGAAGAGACCCAGTACTTC
D: TRBD2; V: TRBV18; J: TRBJ2-3; CDR3: CASSPLAGTKTDTQYF; DNA: TGTGCCAGCTCACCACTCGCCGGGACTAAAACAGATACGCAGTATTTT
D: TRBD1; V: TRBV19; J: TRBJ1-1; CDR3: CATTGQGTNTEAFF; DNA: TGTGCCACCACGGGACAGGGGACGAACACTGAAGCTTTCTTT
D: .; V: TRBV28; J: TRBJ1-2; CDR3: CASSTTGNYGYTF; DNA: TGTGCCAGCAGCACGACAGGAAACTATGGCTACACCTTC
D: .; V: TRBV6-6; J: TRBJ1-4; CDR3: CASEQVLGEKLFF; DNA: TGTGCCAGCGAACAGGTCCTGGGGGAAAAACTGTTTTTT
D: TRBD1; V: TRBV4-1; J: TRBJ1-5; CDR3: CASSRGDGTGGPGNQPQHF; DNA: TGCGCCAGCAGCCGCGGGGATGGGACAGGGGGCCCCGGCAATCAGCCCCAGCATTTT